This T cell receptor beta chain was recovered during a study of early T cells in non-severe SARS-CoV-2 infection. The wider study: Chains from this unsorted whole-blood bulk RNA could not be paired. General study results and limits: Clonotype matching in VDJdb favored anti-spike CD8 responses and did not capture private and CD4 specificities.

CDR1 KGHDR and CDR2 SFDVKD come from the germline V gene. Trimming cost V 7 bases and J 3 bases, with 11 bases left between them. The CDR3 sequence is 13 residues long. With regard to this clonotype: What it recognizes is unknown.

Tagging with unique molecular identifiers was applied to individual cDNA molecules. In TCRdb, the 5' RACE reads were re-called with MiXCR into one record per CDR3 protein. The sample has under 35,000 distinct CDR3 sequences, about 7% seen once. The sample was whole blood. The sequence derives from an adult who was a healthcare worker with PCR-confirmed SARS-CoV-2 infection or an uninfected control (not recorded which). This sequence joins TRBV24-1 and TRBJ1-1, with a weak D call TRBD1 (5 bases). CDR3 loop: CATRRRGDTEAFF. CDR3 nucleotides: TGTGCCACCAGGAGGAGGGGAGACACTGAAGCTTTCTTT.